These 17 T cell receptor beta chains share one sample of origin, sequenced in a study of a mutant IDH1 vaccine in newly diagnosed glioma (dated by TCRdb to the early 2020s). Library construction relied on the immunoSEQ multiplex PCR assay. TCRdb retrieved this table from immuneACCESS and kept in-frame rearrangements only. Not all clones are present; in checked studies, unresolved V genes account for under half, and no reason is known for the remainder. In this sample the table shows about 68,000 clones, about four fifths of which occur a single time. The ten largest clonotypes hold about 7.5% of the sample. The time point tag for this specimen amounts to: baseline, week 1 (first vaccination visit). The sample's treatment or condition, from its label and the paper: pre-vaccination baseline after standard-of-care therapy. The sample was PBMCs, taken from a glioma patient treated with radiotherapy, temozolomide or both. Every receptor here comes from a man aged 50 to 60 with glioma.

The chain combines TRBV19 with TRBJ2-7; either TRBD1 or TRBD2 may fit D (5 bases each). Germline V lookup: CDR1 LNHDA, CDR2 SQIVND (reference sequence). The ends were cut back, 5 bases at V and 3 bases at J, with 11 bases in the middle. CDR3 length equals 13 residues. The CDR3 nucleotides are TGTGCCAGTAGTGGGGACGGACTCTACGAGCAGTACTTC. Protein: CASSGDGLYEQYF.

The CDR3 sequence: CSVRQGSNSPLHF. The CDR3, as DNA: TGCAGCGTCCGACAGGGGAGTAATTCACCCCTCCACTTT. V gene TRBV29-1 combines with J gene TRBJ1-6; TRBD1 matches 8 bases. CDR3 length equals 13 residues. CDR1 is SQVTM and CDR2 is ANQGSEA in the germline V gene. V was clipped by 6 bases and J by 6 bases; unmatched bases: 4.

This sequence joins TRBV15 and TRBJ1-2; no clear D. CDR3 length: 12 amino acids. Germline CDR1 reads LNHNV; CDR2 reads YYDKDF (reference sequence). The ends were cut back, 3 bases at V and 2 bases at J, with 4 bases in the middle. The CDR3 DNA reads as TGTGCCACCAGCAGTGACAACTATGGCTACACCTTC. Amino acid sequence: CATSSDNYGYTF.

This sequence joins TRBV29-1 and TRBJ1-1; 8 bases are shared with TRBD1. The germline CDR1 and CDR2 sequences are SQVTM and ANQGSEA. This CDR3 has 16 amino acids. J was trimmed by 0 bases and V by 4 bases; bases with no gene match: 10. The CDR3 DNA follows: TGCAGCGTTGTGGGGGGGGCGGACAGGGTGAACACTGAAGCTTTCTTT. Its translation is CSVVGGADRVNTEAFF.

The chain has TRBV7-2 and TRBJ1-3; perhaps TRBD1 as D (5 bases). V was cut by 3 bases and J by 2 bases, with 17 bases left in between. The CDR3 runs 17 residues. Germline V lookup: CDR1 SGHTA, CDR2 FQGNSA. The CDR3 reads CASSFQVERGPGNTIYF. The CDR3 region has the DNA TGTGCCAGCAGCTTCCAGGTCGAGAGGGGCCCTGGAAACACCATATATTTT.

The chain carries TRBV18 and TRBJ2-7; D remains unclear. Trimming took 0 bases from V and 1 from J, leaving 4 bases between them. This CDR3 region has 13 residues. Per germline, CDR1 KGHSH and CDR2 LQKENI. The CDR3 sequence: CASSPPVSYEQYF. The CDR3 DNA follows: TGTGCCAGCTCACCACCGGTTTCCTACGAGCAGTACTTC.

The chain is built from TRBV5-1 and TRBJ2-7, with 9 bases that match TRBD1. The germline gives CDR1 SGHRS, CDR2 YFSETQ. This CDR3 is 13 amino acids long. Trimming cost V 3 bases and J 6 bases; bases outside gene matches: 4. The DNA for the CDR3 is TGCGCCAGCAGCTGGGGACAGGGCCGCGAGCAGTACTTC. Protein: CASSWGQGREQYF.

The genes are TRBV6-5 and TRBJ2-7; tentative D call: TRBD1 (6 bases). From germline, CDR1 is MNHEY and CDR2 SVGAGI. CDR3 length equals 16 residues. The V end lost 0 bases, the J end lost 7 bases, and 19 bases lay between the germline ends. In DNA form, the CDR3 reads TGTGCCAGCAGTTACTCGTTTACAGGGAGAGTTGGAGAGCAGTACTTC. Protein sequence: CASSYSFTGRVGEQYF.

There are a few counts of this clone. The chain combines TRBV4-1 with TRBJ1-1; tentatively, D is TRBD1 (6 bases). Trimming shortened V by 2 bases and J by 11 bases, and 18 bases separated the two germline ends. The germline V gene encodes CDR1 MGHRA and CDR2 YSYEKL. The CDR3 length is 14 residues. The CDR3 DNA sequence: TGCGCCAGCAGCCAAAACAGGGAAGTTCTAAGGGCTTTCTTT. Protein sequence: CASSQNREVLRAFF.

This clone was seen only once. The chain employs TRBV6-1 and TRBJ1-1; 7 bases are a match to TRBD1. There are 13 residues in the CDR3. Germline CDR1 is MNHNS and CDR2 is SASEGT. V lost 6 bases, J lost 3 bases, and 4 bases stayed unmatched. DNA for the CDR3: TGTGCCAGCAGCCCGACAGGGTACACTGAAGCTTTCTTT. It translates to CASSPTGYTEAFF.

The V call is TRBV4-1, the J call TRBJ2-5, with 8 positions matching TRBD2. The germline gives CDR1 MGHRA, CDR2 YSYEKL. There are 16 residues in the CDR3. The V segment lost 1 base and the J segment 4 bases; nucleotides outside the gene matches: 8. CDR3 bases: TGCGCCAGCAGCCAAGGAGAAGCGGGGGTTGGAGAGACCCAGTACTTC. The encoded protein is CASSQGEAGVGETQYF.

V gene TRBV19 combines with J gene TRBJ1-1; no clear D gene. V was clipped by 4 bases and J by 4 bases, with 19 bases between them. This CDR3 has 16 amino acids. CDR1 is LNHDA, CDR2 SQIVND, per germline (reference sequence). CDR3 sequence (DNA): TGTGCCAGTAGTACGTTAGTGGACTACACGGGCACTGAAGCTTTCTTT. Protein: CASSTLVDYTGTEAFF. The variable domain in full, completed from reference TRBV19 and TRBJ1-1, reads DGGITQSPKYLFRKEGQNVTLSCEQNLNHDAMYWYRQDPGQGLRLIYYSQIVNDFQKGDIAEGYSVSREKKESFPLTVTSAQKNPTAFYLCASSTLVDYTGTEAFFGQGTRLTVV.

The V call is TRBV5-1, the J call TRBJ2-7; 7 nucleotides match TRBD1. Germline V lookup: CDR1 SGHRS, CDR2 YFSETQ. This CDR3 is built from 14 residues. The V and J ends lost 5 bases and 9 bases, in that order; junction bases with no gene match: 14. Here the CDR3 reads CASSFRDSENGQYF. The DNA of the CDR3 is TGCGCCAGCAGTTTCCGGGACAGTGAGAATGGGCAGTACTTC.

The chain recombines TRBV2 with TRBJ1-2, with a weak D call TRBD1 (5 bases). Germline lookup yields CDR1 SNHLY and CDR2 FYNNEI. The CDR3 has 13 residues. Trimming took off 6 bases at V and 2 bases at J, with 10 bases between the two ends. In DNA, the CDR3 is TGTGCCAGCAGGGGGGTCGGAAACTATGGCTACACCTTC. Its protein is CASRGVGNYGYTF.

This chain joins TRBV7-9 and TRBJ2-7; no definite D call. The germline V gene encodes CDR1 SEHNR and CDR2 FQNEAQ (reference sequence). V shed 1 base and J shed 6 bases, with 7 bases lying between them. The CDR3 runs to 12 residues. The CDR3 protein is CASSLDRFEQYF. The CDR3 DNA reads as TGTGCCAGCAGCTTAGACCGGTTCGAGCAGTACTTC. Using reference TRBV7-9 and TRBJ2-7 for the parts outside the CDR3, the full variable domain is DTGVSQNPRHKITKRGQNVTFRCDPISEHNRLYWYRQTLGQGPEFLTYFQNEAQLEKSRLLSDRFSAERPKGSFSTLEIQRTEQGDSAMYLCASSLDRFEQYFGPGTRLTVT.

This clone has just one count. The chain links TRBV30 to TRBJ2-7; 10 nucleotides agree with TRBD2. V dropped 5 bases and J dropped 6; count of bases not matched to a gene: 10. The germline gives CDR1 GTSNPN, CDR2 SVGIG (reference sequence). The CDR3 consists of 14 residues. The CDR3 here is CAWGGTSGEVEQYF. CDR3 in DNA: TGTGCCTGGGGGGGTACTAGCGGGGAAGTCGAGCAGTACTTC.

Details on this clone: Other DNA sequences within the sample encode an identical CDR3. V gene TRBV6-1 combines with J gene TRBJ1-1, with 8 bases identical to TRBD1. The V segment lost 8 bases and the J segment 1 base; nucleotides outside the gene matches: 3. CDR3 length equals 13 residues. Germline CDR1 reads MNHNS; CDR2 reads SASEGT. The CDR3 DNA reads as TGTGCCAGCTCGGGACAGGAGAACACTGAAGCTTTCTTT. This translates into CASSGQENTEAFF.